These 19 T cell receptor beta chains share one sample of origin, sequenced in a study of PD-L1 blockade in urothelial cancer. Clones were sequenced by immunoSEQ multiplex PCR, and TCRdb holds only the in-frame ones, with some missing. The repertoire consists of 100,000 or so clones, with around 85% occurring once and the leading ten covering about 2.6%. Sequenced here: PBMCs, sampled around atezolizumab (anti-PD-L1) treatment. Every receptor here comes from a man between 50 and 59 years old with urothelial cancer.

This chain uses TRBV5-1 with TRBJ2-3; TRBD2 matches 7 bases. The CDR3 extends over 14 amino acids. Trimming took 2 bases from V and 1 from J; bases not matched to a gene: 1. Germline assignment: CDR1 SGHRS and CDR2 YFSETQ. CDR3 amino acids: CASSLSGGTDTQYF. For the CDR3, the DNA is TGCGCCAGCAGCTTAAGCGGGGGCACAGATACGCAGTATTTT.

The CDR3 region is CASSSVGAGSYNEQFF. The DNA for the CDR3 is TGTGCCAGCAGCTCTGTCGGAGCGGGATCTTACAATGAGCAGTTCTTC. The chain is built from TRBV11-2 and TRBJ2-1, with 7 bases fitting TRBD2. CDR1 and CDR2 from the germline V gene are SGHAT and FQNNGV. V lost 4 bases, J lost 4 bases, and 10 bases stayed unmatched. The CDR3 is 16 residues long.

The chain carries TRBV19 and TRBJ2-5, with D uncertain. Looked up from germline, CDR1 is LNHDA and CDR2 is SQIVND (reference sequence). Trimming took off 4 bases at V and 2 bases at J, with 8 bases between the two ends. The CDR3 contains 13 residues. The DNA for the CDR3 is TGTGCCAGTAGTAAGGCTAGACAAGAGACCCAGTACTTC. Residues: CASSKARQETQYF.

V is TRBV7-2 and J is TRBJ1-5; the match to TRBD1 covers 9 bases. After removal of 3 bases from V and 8 bases from J, the junction contained 2 bases not matched to a gene. The length of the CDR3 is 13 residues. The V gene's germline CDR1 is SGHTA and CDR2 FQGNSA. As DNA, the CDR3 is TGTGCCAGCAGCTTGGGACAGGGTGAGCCCCAGCATTTT. This gives the protein CASSLGQGEPQHF.

The chain joins TRBV7-2 to TRBJ2-7, with TRBD2 identical over 9 bases. With 1 base clipped from V and 1 base from J, the junction kept 2 bases outside the gene matches. The CDR3 totals 15 residues. Germline-derived CDR1 and CDR2 are SGHTA and FQGNSA. CDR3 sequence reads: CASSLESGRSYEQYF. The DNA for the CDR3 is TGTGCCAGCAGCTTAGAAAGCGGGAGGTCCTACGAGCAGTACTTC.

This sequence joins TRBV18 and TRBJ2-5, with 9 bases lining up with TRBD2. This CDR3 contains 15 residues. Germline CDR1 is KGHSH and CDR2 is LQKENI. The junction had 7 bases not matched to a gene; V was cut back by 1 base and J by 7 bases. The chain's CDR3 is CASSPQAGGLGTQYF. As DNA, the CDR3 is TGTGCCAGCTCACCACAAGCGGGGGGACTCGGGACCCAGTACTTC. The whole variable domain, remainder taken from reference TRBV18 and TRBJ2-5, is NAGVMQNPRHLVRRRGQEARLRCSPMKGHSHVYWYRQLPEEGLKFMVYLQKENIIDESGMPKERFSAEFPKEGPSILRIQQVVRGDSAAYFCASSPQAGGLGTQYFGPGTRLLVL.

The gene calls are TRBV2 and TRBJ2-7; 9 positions agree with TRBD1. J was trimmed by 4 bases and V by 6 bases; bases with no gene match: 7. Germline CDR1 reads SNHLY; CDR2 reads FYNNEI. CDR3 length: 14 residues. CDR3 nucleotide sequence: TGTGCCAGCAGCTACAGGGGGCTCTTGTACGAGCAGTACTTC. This codes for CASSYRGLLYEQYF.

The rearrangement links TRBV7-9 to TRBJ2-3; TRBD2 might be the D (6 bases). Germline CDR1 reads SEHNR; CDR2 reads FQNEAQ (reference sequence). Deletions cut 7 bases from V and 2 bases from J, with 13 bases between. The CDR3 extends over 14 amino acids. CDR3 coding DNA: TGTGCCAGCAACCGGGACTCTAACACAGATACGCAGTATTTT. Translation gives CASNRDSNTDTQYF.

V and J are TRBV19 and TRBJ2-2, with D tentatively TRBD2 (6 bases). Germline V gene sequence: CDR1 LNHDA, CDR2 SQIVND (reference sequence). V shed 5 bases and J shed 0 bases, with 16 bases lying between them. The CDR3 has 17 residues. The CDR3 sequence: CASSFPGTQANTGELFF. CDR3 bases: TGTGCCAGTAGTTTCCCAGGGACTCAAGCGAACACCGGGGAGCTGTTTTTT.

V and J are TRBV7-8 and TRBJ2-7; 8 bases agree with TRBD1. With V trimmed by 1 base and J by 2 bases, 4 bases remained unmatched. In germline, CDR1 is SGHVS, CDR2 FQNEAQ. The CDR3 consists of 15 residues. The DNA of the CDR3 is TGTGCCAGCAGCTTAGGAGGCAGGGGGCCCTACGAGCAGTACTTC. It yields the protein CASSLGGRGPYEQYF.

The chain combines TRBV5-1 with TRBJ2-1, with D unclear. Deletions cut 2 bases from V and 1 base from J, with 7 bases between. This CDR3 is 14 amino acids long. The germline V gene has CDR1 SGHRS and CDR2 YFSETQ. The CDR3 DNA follows: TGCGCCAGCAGCTTAGAGAGATCCTACAATGAGCAGTTCTTC. This gives the protein CASSLERSYNEQFF.

The CDR3 region is CASSKFRQATNYGYTF. The CDR3, as DNA: TGTGCCAGTAGCAAATTCCGACAGGCGACCAACTATGGCTACACCTTC. The rearrangement links TRBV19 to TRBJ1-2; TRBD1 is a possible D gene (6 bases). The CDR3 has 16 residues. V lost 6 bases, J lost 2 bases, and 19 bases lay in between. The germline gives CDR1 LNHDA, CDR2 SQIVND (reference sequence).

This chain links TRBV5-1 with TRBJ2-7; D perhaps matches TRBD1 (6 bases). Germline CDR1 is SGHRS and CDR2 is YFSETQ. The V and J ends lost 2 bases and 5 bases respectively, with 11 bases between them. The CDR3 totals 13 residues. CDR3: CASSFRGPNEQYF. The DNA for the CDR3 is TGCGCCAGCAGCTTCAGGGGTCCGAACGAGCAGTACTTC.

The V gene is TRBV18, the J gene TRBJ2-5; no firm D call. Per the germline V gene, CDR1 is KGHSH and CDR2 is LQKENI. CDR3 length: 14 amino acids. V lost 0 bases and J 1 base, leaving 6 bases between the germline ends. The CDR3 loop is CASSPPSPQETQYF. Here the CDR3 DNA reads TGTGCCAGCTCACCACCGTCTCCCCAAGAGACCCAGTACTTC.

This chain links TRBV5-1 with TRBJ2-1; weak D call: TRBD2 (7 bases). The V gene's germline CDR1 is SGHRS and CDR2 YFSETQ. Trimming pared 4 bases from V and 2 bases from J, leaving 19 bases between. This CDR3 spans 17 amino acids. CDR3 sequence reads: CASSRQGSGGAYNEQFF. The CDR3 DNA reads as TGCGCCAGCAGCAGGCAAGGGTCGGGGGGCGCCTACAATGAGCAGTTCTTC.

The V gene is TRBV18, the J gene TRBJ2-2; 7 nucleotides line up with TRBD2. With V trimmed by 3 bases and J by 1 base, 8 bases remained unmatched. This CDR3 is built from 17 residues. Germline V gives CDR1 KGHSH, CDR2 LQKENI. CDR3 protein: CASSPLPPSGNTGELFF. CDR3 in DNA: TGTGCCAGCTCACCGTTACCCCCTAGCGGGAACACCGGGGAGCTGTTTTTT.

This chain links TRBV6-5 with TRBJ2-7; 7 nucleotides align to TRBD1. The germline gives CDR1 MNHEY, CDR2 SVGAGI. Germline trimming cut 6 bases from V and 4 bases from J; bases unmatched to any gene: 6. The CDR3 is 13 residues long. CDR3 sequence reads: CASRPTGPYEQYF. The CDR3 DNA reads TGTGCCAGCAGACCGACAGGGCCATACGAGCAGTACTTC.

This chain connects TRBV6-1 to TRBJ1-5; TRBD1 is a possible D gene (6 bases). The V and J ends lost 2 bases and 7 bases respectively, with 15 bases between them. Germline CDR1 MNHNS, CDR2 SASEGT. The CDR3 spans 15 residues. The CDR3 DNA reads as TGTGCCAGCAGTGAAACACCTTTAGGGGGACAGCCCCAGCATTTT. It yields the protein CASSETPLGGQPQHF.

This clone was recorded at least ten times. J is TRBJ2-2 and V is TRBV7-2; tentative D call: TRBD2 (6 bases). V lost 5 bases to trimming and J lost 6 bases, with 10 bases between them. In germline, CDR1 is SGHTA, CDR2 FQGNSA. The CDR3 runs to 13 residues. CDR3 protein: CASSRRRAGELFF. The CDR3 nucleotides read TGTGCCAGCAGCCGTAGGAGGGCCGGGGAGCTGTTTTTT.